This TCR beta chain was obtained from a study of blood T cell repertoires in COVID-19. At the level of the study: Collection of acute and convalescent COVID-19 samples took place in the United States, Italy and Spain. Sample material is recorded as cDNA or gDNA derived from T cells, B-cell-depleted T cells, or PBMCs.

This CDR3 comprises 14 residues. Between the trimmed V and J ends, which lost 3 bases and 0 bases, there was a span of 6 bases. Germline V gives CDR1 SGHAT, CDR2 FQNNGV. Authors' methods: Amplification of reference gene primers provided the estimated nucleated cell counts. Profiled with immunoSEQ multiplex PCR; TCRdb holds only in-frame clones, not every one. The V and J calls and the clone size are those of that table, but D and trimming were determined from the DNA. The sample includes roughly 160,000 clones, approximately 90% of them seen just once. What was sequenced was peripheral blood. The TCR was taken from a man between 18 and 29 years old with acute or convalescent COVID-19. The V gene is TRBV11-2, the J gene TRBJ2-1; a possible D gene is TRBD2 (5 bases). The CDR3 is CASSLRDSYNEQFF. In DNA form, the CDR3 reads TGTGCCAGCAGCTTGAGGGACTCCTACAATGAGCAGTTCTTC.